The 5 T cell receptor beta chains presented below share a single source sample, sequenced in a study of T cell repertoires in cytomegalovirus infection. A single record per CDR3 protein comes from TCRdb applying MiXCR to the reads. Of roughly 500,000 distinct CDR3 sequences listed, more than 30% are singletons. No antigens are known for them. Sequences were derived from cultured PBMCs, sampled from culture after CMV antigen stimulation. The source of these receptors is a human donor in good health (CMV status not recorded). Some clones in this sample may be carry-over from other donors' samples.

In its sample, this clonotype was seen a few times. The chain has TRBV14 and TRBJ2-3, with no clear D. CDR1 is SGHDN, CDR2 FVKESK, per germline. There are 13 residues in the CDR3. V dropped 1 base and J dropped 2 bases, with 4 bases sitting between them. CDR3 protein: CASSQVLTDTQYF. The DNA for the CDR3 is TGTGCCAGCAGCCAAGTTCTCACAGATACGCAGTATTTT.

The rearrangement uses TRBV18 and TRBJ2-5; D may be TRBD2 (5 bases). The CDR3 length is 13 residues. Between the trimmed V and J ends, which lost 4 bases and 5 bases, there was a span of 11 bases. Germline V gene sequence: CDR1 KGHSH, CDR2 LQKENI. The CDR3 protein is CASSLQTGETQYF. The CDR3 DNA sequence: TGTGCCAGCTCACTTCAAACGGGGGAGACCCAGTACTTC.

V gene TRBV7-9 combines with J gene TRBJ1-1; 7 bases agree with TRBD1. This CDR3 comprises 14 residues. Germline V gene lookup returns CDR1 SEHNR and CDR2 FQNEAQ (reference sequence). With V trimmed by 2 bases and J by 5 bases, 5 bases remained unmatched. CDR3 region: CASSLRQGGTEAFF. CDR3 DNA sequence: TGTGCCAGCAGCTTAAGACAGGGAGGGACTGAAGCTTTCTTT.

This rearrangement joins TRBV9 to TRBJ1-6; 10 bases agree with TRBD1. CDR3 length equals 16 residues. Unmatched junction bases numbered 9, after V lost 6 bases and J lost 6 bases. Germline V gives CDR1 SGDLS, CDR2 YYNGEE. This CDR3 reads CASKGDRGGINSPLHF. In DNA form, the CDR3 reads TGTGCCAGCAAGGGGGACAGGGGAGGAATTAATTCACCCCTCCACTTT. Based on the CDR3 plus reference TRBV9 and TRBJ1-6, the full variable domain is DSGVTQTPKHLITATGQRVTLRCSPRSGDLSVYWYQQSLDQGLQFLIQYYNGEERAKGNILERFSAQQFPDLHSELNLSSLELGDSALYFCASKGDRGGINSPLHFGNGTRLTVT.

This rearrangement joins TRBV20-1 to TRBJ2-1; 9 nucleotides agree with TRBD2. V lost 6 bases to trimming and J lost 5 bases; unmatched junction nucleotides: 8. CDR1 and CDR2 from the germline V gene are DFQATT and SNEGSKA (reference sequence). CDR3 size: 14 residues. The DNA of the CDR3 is TGCAGTGCAACCACTAGCGGGTTAAACAATGAGCAGTTCTTC. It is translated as CSATTSGLNNEQFF.